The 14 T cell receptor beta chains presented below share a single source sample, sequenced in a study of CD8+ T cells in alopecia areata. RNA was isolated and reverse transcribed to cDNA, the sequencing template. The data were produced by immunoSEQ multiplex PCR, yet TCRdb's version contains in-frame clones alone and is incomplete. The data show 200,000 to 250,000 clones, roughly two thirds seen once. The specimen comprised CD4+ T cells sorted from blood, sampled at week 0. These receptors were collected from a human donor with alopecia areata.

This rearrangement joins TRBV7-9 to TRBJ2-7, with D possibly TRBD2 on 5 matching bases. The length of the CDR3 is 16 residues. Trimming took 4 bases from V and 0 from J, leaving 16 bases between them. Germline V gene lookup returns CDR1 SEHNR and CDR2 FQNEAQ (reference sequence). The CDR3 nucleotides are TGTGCCAGCAGCTCAGGCGGCGCCACTAGCTCCTACGAGCAGTACTTC. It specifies CASSSGGATSSYEQYF.

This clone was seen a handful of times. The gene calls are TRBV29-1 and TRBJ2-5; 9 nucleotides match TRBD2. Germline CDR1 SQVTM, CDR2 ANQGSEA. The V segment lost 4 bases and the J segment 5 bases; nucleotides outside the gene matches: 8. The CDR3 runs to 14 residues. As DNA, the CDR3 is TGCAGCGTTGTTGCCAGCGGGGGGCGCGAGACCCAGTACTTC. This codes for CSVVASGGRETQYF.

CDR3 protein: CSASKRGGSDTQYF. The DNA of the CDR3 is TGCAGCGCATCTAAGCGGGGGGGCTCAGATACGCAGTATTTT. The V and J genes are TRBV29-1 and TRBJ2-3; TRBD2 matches 10 bases. Germline CDR1 SQVTM, CDR2 ANQGSEA. V lost 7 bases, J lost 4 bases, and 8 bases stayed unmatched. The CDR3 runs 14 residues.

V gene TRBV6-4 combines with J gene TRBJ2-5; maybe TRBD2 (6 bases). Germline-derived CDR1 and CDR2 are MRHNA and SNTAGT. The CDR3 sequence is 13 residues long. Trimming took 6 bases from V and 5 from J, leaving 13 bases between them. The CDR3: CASSQTGRETQYF. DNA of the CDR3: TGTGCCAGCAGCCAGACGGGGAGGGAGACCCAGTACTTC.

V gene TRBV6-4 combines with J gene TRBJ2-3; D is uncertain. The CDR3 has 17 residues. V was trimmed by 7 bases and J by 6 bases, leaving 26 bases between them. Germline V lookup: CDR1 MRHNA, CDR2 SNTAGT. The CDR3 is CASIEIVGGADEDTQYF. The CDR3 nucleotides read TGTGCCAGCATAGAAATAGTAGGCGGAGCAGATGAGGATACGCAGTATTTT.

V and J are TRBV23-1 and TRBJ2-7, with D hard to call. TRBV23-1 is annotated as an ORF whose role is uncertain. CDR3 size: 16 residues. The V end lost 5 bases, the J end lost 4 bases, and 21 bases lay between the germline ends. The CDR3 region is CASSKLRRDSNYEQYF. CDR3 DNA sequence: TGCGCCAGCAGTAAATTGCGAAGGGATTCTAATTACGAGCAGTACTTC.

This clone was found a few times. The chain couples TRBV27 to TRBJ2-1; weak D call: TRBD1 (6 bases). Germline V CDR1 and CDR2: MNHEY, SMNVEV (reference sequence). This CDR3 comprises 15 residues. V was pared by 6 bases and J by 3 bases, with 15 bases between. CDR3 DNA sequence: TGTGCCAGCAGGGCCCTGGGGGCATTCTACAATGAGCAGTTCTTC. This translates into CASRALGAFYNEQFF.

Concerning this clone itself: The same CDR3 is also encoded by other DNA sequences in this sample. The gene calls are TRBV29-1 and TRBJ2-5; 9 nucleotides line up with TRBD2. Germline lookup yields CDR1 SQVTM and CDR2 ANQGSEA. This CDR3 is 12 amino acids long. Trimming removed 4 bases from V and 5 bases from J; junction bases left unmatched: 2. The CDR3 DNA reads TGCAGCGTTGTTAGCGGGGGTGAGACCCAGTACTTC. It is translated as CSVVSGGETQYF.

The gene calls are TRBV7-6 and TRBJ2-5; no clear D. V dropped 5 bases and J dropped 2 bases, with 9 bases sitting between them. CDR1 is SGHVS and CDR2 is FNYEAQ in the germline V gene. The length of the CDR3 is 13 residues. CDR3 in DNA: TGTGCCAGCAGCGCCCTGGGGCAAGAGACCCAGTACTTC. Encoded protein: CASSALGQETQYF.

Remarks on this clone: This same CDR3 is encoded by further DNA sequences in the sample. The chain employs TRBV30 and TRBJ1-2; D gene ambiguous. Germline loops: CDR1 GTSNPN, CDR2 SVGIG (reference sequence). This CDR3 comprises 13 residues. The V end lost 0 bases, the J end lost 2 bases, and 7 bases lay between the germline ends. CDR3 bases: TGTGCCTGGAGTGTAGGGTTAAACTATGGCTACACCTTC. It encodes CAWSVGLNYGYTF.

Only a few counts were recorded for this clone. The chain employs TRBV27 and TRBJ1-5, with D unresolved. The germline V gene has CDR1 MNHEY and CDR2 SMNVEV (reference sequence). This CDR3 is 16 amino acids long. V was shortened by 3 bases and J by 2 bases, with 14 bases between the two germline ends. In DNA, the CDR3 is TGTGCCAGCAGTTTTAGCGGGAGTCCTGGCAATCAGCCCCAGCATTTT. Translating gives CASSFSGSPGNQPQHF.

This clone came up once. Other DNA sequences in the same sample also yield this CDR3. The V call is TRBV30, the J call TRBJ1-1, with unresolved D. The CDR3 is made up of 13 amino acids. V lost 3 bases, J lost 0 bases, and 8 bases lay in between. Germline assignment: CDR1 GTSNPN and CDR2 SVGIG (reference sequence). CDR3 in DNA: TGTGCCTGGAGCGAGACGGTGAACACTGAAGCTTTCTTT. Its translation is CAWSETVNTEAFF. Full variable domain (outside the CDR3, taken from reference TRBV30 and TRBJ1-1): SQTIHQWPATLVQPVGSPLSLECTVEGTSNPNLYWYRQAAGRGLQLLFYSVGIGQISSEVPQNLSASRPQDRQFILSSKKLLLSDSGFYLCAWSETVNTEAFFGQGTRLTVV.

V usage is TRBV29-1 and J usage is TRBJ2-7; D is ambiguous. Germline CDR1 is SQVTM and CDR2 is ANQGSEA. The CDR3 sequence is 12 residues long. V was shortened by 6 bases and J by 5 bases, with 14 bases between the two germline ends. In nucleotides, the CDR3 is TGCAGCGTCCTGGAGTTGGGAAACGAGCAGTACTTC. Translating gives CSVLELGNEQYF.

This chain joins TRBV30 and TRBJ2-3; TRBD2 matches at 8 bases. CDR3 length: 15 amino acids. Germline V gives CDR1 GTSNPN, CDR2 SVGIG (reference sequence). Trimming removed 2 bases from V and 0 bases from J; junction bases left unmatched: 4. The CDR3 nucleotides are TGTGCCTGGAGTTCTGGCGGGGGGAGCACAGATACGCAGTATTTT. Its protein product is CAWSSGGGSTDTQYF.